Below, one T cell receptor beta chain is given with its context. Antigen: not known. The PCR employed 60 Vbeta primers together with 13 Jbeta primers. Produced via immunoSEQ multiplex PCR; TCRdb's table is partial and in-frame only. This repertoire shows about 61,000 clones, around 90% found once; its top ten account for more than 1.3%. Germline CDR1 is MNHEY and CDR2 is SMNVEV (reference sequence). This CDR3 region has 14 residues. V trimming: 2 bases; J trimming: 3 bases; junction bases outside the gene matches: 4. The data were obtained in a study of cytomegalovirus exposure and HLA in healthy donors. Those who donated were healthy bone marrow donors. Sampled while nominally healthy, donors likely had unrecorded immune exposures. Study outcomes and limitations: 87-base-pair reads could not separate some V segments, including TRBV6-2 and TRBV6-3. Sequencing likely caused a cluster of highly shared sequence variants.

The gene calls are TRBV27 and TRBJ2-7; 7 bases map to TRBD2. This TCR derives from a young man in good health and CMV-seropositive. The sequenced sample was PBMCs. CDR3 residues: CASSLRREVYEQYF. The DNA for the CDR3 is TGTGCCAGCAGTTTACGACGGGAGGTCTACGAGCAGTACTTC.